The present T cell receptor (beta chain) was sequenced within a study of blood T cell repertoires in COVID-19. Original analysis: Amplification with reference gene primers provided the estimates of nucleated cell counts. Sequenced by immunoSEQ multiplex PCR; TCRdb stores in-frame clones only, minus some. That table gives V, J and clone size, and the DNA gave D and trimming. Altogether tens of thousands of clones are present, nearly 90% being singletons, with the ten largest covering roughly half. In germline, CDR1 is LNHDA, CDR2 SQIVND (reference sequence). The CDR3 sequence is 15 residues long. Trimming removed 3 bases at V and 0 bases at J, with 12 bases between.

This clonotype was obtained from a human donor with acute or convalescent COVID-19. The donor label of this sample is uncertain. Sequenced input: peripheral blood. This chain joins TRBV19 and TRBJ2-7; perhaps TRBD2 as D (7 bases). The CDR3 DNA reads TGTGCCAGTAGTATCGGGGGGCATAGCTCCTACGAGCAGTACTTC. It encodes CASSIGGHSSYEQYF.